The entry below gives a single T cell receptor beta chain sequence along with its context. Its cognate antigen is unknown. This sample was included in a study of a mutant IDH1 vaccine in newly diagnosed glioma. Study-level information: Following radiotherapy alone, or alongside temozolomide cycles, vaccination was started after an interval of 4-6 weeks. Previous treatment comprised radiotherapy, temozolomide, or both, mostly both.

V was pared by 5 bases and J by 5 bases, with 13 bases between. This CDR3 has 13 amino acids. CDR1 LGHNA and CDR2 YNFKEQ come from the germline V gene. Sample time point: week 11, during vaccination. With topical imiquimod, each dose of the vaccine consisted of 300 ug of mutant IDH1 20-mer peptide. Here immunoSEQ multiplex PCR was the method, and the copy in TCRdb shows in-frame clones only, minus some. The sample has around 40,000 clones; 84% are singletons. Overall study results and limits: Seemingly, top peripheral T cell clonotype changes bore no relation to pseudoprogression.

V and J are TRBV4-2 and TRBJ2-7, with TRBD1 as a possible D gene (5 bases). The sample in question was PBMCs, obtained from a glioma patient whose treatment included an IDH1 peptide vaccine. This TCR was sampled from a man between 40 and 49 years old with glioma. The CDR3 here is CASSKTVRDEQYF. In DNA form, the CDR3 reads TGTGCCAGCAGCAAAACGGTCAGGGACGAGCAGTACTTC.